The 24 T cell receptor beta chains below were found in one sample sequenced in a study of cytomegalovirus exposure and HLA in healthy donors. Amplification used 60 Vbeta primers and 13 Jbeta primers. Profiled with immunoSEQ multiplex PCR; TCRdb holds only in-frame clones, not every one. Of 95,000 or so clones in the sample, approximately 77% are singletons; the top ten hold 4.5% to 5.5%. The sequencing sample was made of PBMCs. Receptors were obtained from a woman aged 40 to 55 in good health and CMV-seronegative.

The CDR3 is CASSLRTGEMSEQYF. The CDR3 nucleotides are TGCGCCAGCAGCTTGAGAACAGGGGAAATGAGCGAGCAGTACTTC. The rearrangement uses TRBV5-1 and TRBJ2-7, with 7 nucleotides matching TRBD1. Per the germline V gene, CDR1 is SGHRS and CDR2 is YFSETQ. This CDR3 is 15 amino acids long. With 1 base clipped from V and 6 bases from J, the junction kept 10 bases outside the gene matches.

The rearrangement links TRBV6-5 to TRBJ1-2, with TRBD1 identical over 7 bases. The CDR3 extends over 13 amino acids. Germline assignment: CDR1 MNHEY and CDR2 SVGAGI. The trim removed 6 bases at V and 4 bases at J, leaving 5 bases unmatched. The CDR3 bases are TGTGCCAGCAGATCTACAGGGGCCTATGGCTACACCTTC. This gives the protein CASRSTGAYGYTF.

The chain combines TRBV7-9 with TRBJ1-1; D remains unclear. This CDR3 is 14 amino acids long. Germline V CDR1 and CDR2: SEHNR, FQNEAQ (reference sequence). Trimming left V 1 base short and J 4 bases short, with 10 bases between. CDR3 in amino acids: CASSLVGEGTEAFF. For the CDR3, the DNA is TGTGCCAGCAGCTTAGTCGGGGAAGGCACTGAAGCTTTCTTT.

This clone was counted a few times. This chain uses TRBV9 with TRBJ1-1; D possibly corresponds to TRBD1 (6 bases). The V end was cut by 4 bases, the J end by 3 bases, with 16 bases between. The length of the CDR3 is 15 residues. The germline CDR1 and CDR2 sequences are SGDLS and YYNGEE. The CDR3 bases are TGTGCCAGCAGCTATACAGGGCCTGGGGACACTGAAGCTTTCTTT. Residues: CASSYTGPGDTEAFF.

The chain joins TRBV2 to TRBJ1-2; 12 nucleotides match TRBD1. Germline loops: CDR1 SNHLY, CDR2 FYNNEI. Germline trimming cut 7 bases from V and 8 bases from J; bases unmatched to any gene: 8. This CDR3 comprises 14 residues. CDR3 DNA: TGTGCCAGCACCGGGACAGGGGGCGCGAAGGGCTACACCTTC. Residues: CASTGTGGAKGYTF.

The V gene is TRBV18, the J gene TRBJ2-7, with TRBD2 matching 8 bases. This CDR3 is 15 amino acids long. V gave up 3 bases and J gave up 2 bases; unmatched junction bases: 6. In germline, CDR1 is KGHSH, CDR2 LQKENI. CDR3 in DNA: TGTGCCAGCTCACCCCGGGGCGGGGGGCCCTACGAGCAGTACTTC. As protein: CASSPRGGGPYEQYF.

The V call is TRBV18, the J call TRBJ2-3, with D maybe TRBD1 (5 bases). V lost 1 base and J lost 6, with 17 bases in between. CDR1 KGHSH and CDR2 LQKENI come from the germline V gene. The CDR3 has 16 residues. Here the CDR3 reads CASSPLKGQGADTQYF. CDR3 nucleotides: TGTGCCAGCTCACCACTGAAGGGTCAGGGCGCGGATACGCAGTATTTT.

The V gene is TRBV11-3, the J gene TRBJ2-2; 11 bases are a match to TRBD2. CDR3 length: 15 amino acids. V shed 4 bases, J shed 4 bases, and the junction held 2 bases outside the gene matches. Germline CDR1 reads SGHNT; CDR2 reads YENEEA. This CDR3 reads CASSSLAGVTGELFF. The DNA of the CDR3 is TGTGCCAGCAGCTCACTAGCGGGGGTCACCGGGGAGCTGTTTTTT. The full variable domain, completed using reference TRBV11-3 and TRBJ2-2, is EAGVVQSPRYKIIEKKQPVAFWCNPISGHNTLYWYLQNLGQGPELLIRYENEEAVDDSQLPKDRFSAERLKGVDSTLKIQPAELGDSAVYLCASSSLAGVTGELFFGEGSRLTVL.

CDR3 in amino acids: CSDNGVGASTDTQYF. The DNA of the CDR3 is TGCAGCGATAATGGCGTGGGGGCTAGCACAGATACGCAGTATTTT. This chain links TRBV29-1 with TRBJ2-3; D is possibly TRBD1 (6 bases). With 7 bases removed from V and 0 bases from J, the gap between germline ends came to 17 bases. The V gene's germline CDR1 is SQVTM and CDR2 ANQGSEA. The CDR3 runs 15 residues.

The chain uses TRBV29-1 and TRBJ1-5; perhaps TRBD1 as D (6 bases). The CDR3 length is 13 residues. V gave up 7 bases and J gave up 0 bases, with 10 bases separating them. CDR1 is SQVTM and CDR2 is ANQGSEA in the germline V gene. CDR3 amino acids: CSGSGDSNQPQHF. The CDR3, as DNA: TGCAGCGGCTCAGGGGATAGCAATCAGCCCCAGCATTTT.

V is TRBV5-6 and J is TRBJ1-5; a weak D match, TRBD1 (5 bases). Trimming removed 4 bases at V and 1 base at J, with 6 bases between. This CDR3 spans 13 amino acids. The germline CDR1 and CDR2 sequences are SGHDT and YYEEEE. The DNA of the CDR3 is TGTGCCAGCAGCCACAGGAGCAATCAGCCCCAGCATTTT. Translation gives CASSHRSNQPQHF.

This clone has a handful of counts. This chain's CDR3 is CASSPPGTGGLSSYEQYF. The CDR3 nucleotides are TGTGCCAGCAGCCCTCCCGGGACAGGGGGCTTAAGCTCCTACGAGCAGTACTTC. This sequence joins TRBV13 and TRBJ2-7; 12 nucleotides align to TRBD1. The CDR3 contains 18 residues. The junction had 11 bases not matched to a gene; V was cut back by 5 bases and J by 0 bases. Germline values: CDR1 PRHDT, CDR2 FYEKMQ (reference sequence).

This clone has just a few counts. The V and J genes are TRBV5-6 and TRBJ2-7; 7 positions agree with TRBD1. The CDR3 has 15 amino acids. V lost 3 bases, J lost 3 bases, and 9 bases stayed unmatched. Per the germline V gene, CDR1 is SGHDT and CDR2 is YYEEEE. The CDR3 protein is CASSSPPRGHYEQYF. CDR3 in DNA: TGTGCCAGCAGCTCGCCTCCTAGGGGGCACTACGAGCAGTACTTC. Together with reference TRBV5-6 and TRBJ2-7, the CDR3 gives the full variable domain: DAGVTQSPTHLIKTRGQQVTLRCSPKSGHDTVSWYQQALGQGPQFIFQYYEEEERQRGNFPDRFSGHQFPNYSSELNVNALLLGDSALYLCASSSPPRGHYEQYFGPGTRLTVT.

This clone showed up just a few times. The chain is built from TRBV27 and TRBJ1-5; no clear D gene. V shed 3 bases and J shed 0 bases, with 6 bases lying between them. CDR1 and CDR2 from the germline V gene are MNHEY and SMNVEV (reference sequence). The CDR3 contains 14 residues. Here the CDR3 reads CASSLGASNQPQHF. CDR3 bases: TGTGCCAGCAGTTTGGGAGCTAGCAATCAGCCCCAGCATTTT.

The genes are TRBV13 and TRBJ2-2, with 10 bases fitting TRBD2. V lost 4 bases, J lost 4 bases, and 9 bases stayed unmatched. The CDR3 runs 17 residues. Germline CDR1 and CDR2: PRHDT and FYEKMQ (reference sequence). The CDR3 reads CASSYGRTSGFTGELFF. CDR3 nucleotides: TGTGCCAGCAGCTATGGGCGGACTAGCGGCTTCACCGGGGAGCTGTTTTTT.

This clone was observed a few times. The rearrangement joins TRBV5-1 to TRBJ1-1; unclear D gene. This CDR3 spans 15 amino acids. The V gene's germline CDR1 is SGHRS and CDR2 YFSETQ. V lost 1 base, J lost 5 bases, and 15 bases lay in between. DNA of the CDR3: TGCGCCAGCAGCTTGCTCACAGCGGGCACAACTGAAGCTTTCTTT. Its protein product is CASSLLTAGTTEAFF.

The CDR3 sequence is CASHRSGDRATSGETQYF. CDR3 DNA sequence: TGCGCCAGTCATAGATCGGGGGACAGGGCTACGTCGGGAGAGACCCAGTACTTC. The genes are TRBV5-1 and TRBJ2-5; TRBD1 matches at 9 bases. Germline V CDR1 and CDR2: SGHRS, YFSETQ. This CDR3 contains 18 residues. The junction had 21 bases not matched to a gene; V was cut back by 8 bases and J by 4 bases.

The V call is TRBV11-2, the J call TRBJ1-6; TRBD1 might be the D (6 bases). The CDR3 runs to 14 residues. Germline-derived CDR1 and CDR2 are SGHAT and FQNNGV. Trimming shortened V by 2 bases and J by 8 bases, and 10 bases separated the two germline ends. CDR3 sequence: CASSLTRGDSPLHF. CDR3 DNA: TGTGCCAGCAGCTTAACCAGGGGTGATTCACCCCTCCACTTT.

CDR3: CASSSAGWNEQYF. Written as DNA, the CDR3 is TGTGCCAGCAGCTCGGCAGGGTGGAACGAGCAGTACTTC. The chain recombines TRBV7-8 with TRBJ2-7, with TRBD1 as a possible D gene (5 bases). V gave up 4 bases and J gave up 5 bases, with 12 bases separating them. This CDR3 spans 13 amino acids. Germline values: CDR1 SGHVS, CDR2 FQNEAQ.

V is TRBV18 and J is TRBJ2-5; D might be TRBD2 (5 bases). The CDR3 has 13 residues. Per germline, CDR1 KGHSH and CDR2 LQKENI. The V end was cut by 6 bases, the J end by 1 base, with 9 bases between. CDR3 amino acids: CASSPGFQETQYF. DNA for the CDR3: TGTGCCAGCTCCCCGGGGTTCCAAGAGACCCAGTACTTC.

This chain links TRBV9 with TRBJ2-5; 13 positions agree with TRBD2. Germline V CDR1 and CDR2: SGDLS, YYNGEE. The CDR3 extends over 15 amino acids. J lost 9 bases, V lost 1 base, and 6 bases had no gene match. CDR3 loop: CASSVTSGGASAQYF. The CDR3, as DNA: TGTGCCAGCAGCGTAACTAGCGGGGGGGCCAGTGCCCAGTACTTC.

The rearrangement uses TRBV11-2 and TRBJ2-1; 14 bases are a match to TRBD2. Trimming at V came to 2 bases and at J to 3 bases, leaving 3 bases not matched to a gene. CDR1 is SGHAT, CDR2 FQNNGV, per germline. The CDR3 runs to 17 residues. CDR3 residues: CASSLLGTSGGYNEQFF. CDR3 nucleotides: TGTGCCAGCAGCTTACTCGGGACTAGCGGGGGCTACAATGAGCAGTTCTTC.

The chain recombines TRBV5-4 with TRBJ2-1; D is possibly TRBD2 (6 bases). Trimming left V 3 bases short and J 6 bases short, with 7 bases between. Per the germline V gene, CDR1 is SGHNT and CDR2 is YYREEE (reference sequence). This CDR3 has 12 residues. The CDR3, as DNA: TGTGCCAGCAGCTGGGACTTCAATGAGCAGTTCTTC. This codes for CASSWDFNEQFF.

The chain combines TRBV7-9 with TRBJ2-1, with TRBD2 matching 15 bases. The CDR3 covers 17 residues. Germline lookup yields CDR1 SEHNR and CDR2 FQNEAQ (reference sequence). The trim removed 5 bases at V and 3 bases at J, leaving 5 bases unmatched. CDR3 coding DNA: TGTGCCAGCAGCCTCGGGACTAGCGGGGGGTACTACAATGAGCAGTTCTTC. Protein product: CASSLGTSGGYYNEQFF.